This T cell receptor (beta chain) was recorded in a study of T cell repertoires in cytomegalovirus infection. A word on this clonotype: The target antigen is unknown.

MiXCR, run by TCRdb on the reads, gives a single entry per CDR3 protein. The sample lists approximately 1,000,000 distinct CDR3 sequences; 31% were seen once. The V gene lost 2 bases and the J gene lost 1 base, with 26 bases spanning the gap. The CDR3 length is 20 residues. Germline CDR1 and CDR2: SGHTA and FQGNSA. The sequencing here drew on cultured CD8+ T cells from PBMCs, taken from culture after CMV antigen stimulation. This clonotype was obtained from a human donor in good health (CMV status not recorded). Some clones in this sample may be carry-over from other donors' samples. The chain uses TRBV7-2 and TRBJ1-1; no firm D call. The CDR3 DNA reads TGTGCCAGCAGCTTATATCCCGCGGGGATAATGGACCGACAGAACACTGAAGCTTTCTTT. Translation: CASSLYPAGIMDRQNTEAFF.